Below, 3 T cell receptor beta chains from the same sample are listed, as sequenced in a study of a mutant IDH1 vaccine in newly diagnosed glioma. The data were produced by immunoSEQ multiplex PCR, yet TCRdb's version contains in-frame clones alone and is incomplete. The data show some 60,000 clones, with around four fifths seen just once and 3.8% held by the top ten. Time point specified: week 47, end of study. Topical imiquimod was applied with each vaccine dose, which held 300 ug of mutant IDH1 20-mer peptide. No cognate antigen is known for these TCRs. Material: PBMCs, obtained from a glioma patient whose treatment included an IDH1 peptide vaccine. These TCRs come from a man aged 30 to 39 with glioma.

The rearrangement joins TRBV9 to TRBJ1-2, with TRBD1 as a possible D gene (5 bases). The CDR3 is 15 residues long. Trimming took off 1 base at V and 2 bases at J, with 12 bases between the two ends. Germline assignment: CDR1 SGDLS and CDR2 YYNGEE. The DNA of the CDR3 is TGTGCCAGCAGCGTAACCGCGGGGGGGAACTATGGCTACACCTTC. Its translation: CASSVTAGGNYGYTF.

To note about this clone: This same CDR3 is encoded by further DNA sequences in the sample. The chain recombines TRBV11-2 with TRBJ1-1; 7 nucleotides agree with TRBD1. The V gene end was trimmed by 2 bases and the J gene end by 2 bases; junction bases not matched to a gene: 2. This CDR3 is built from 14 residues. CDR1 SGHAT and CDR2 FQNNGV come from the germline V gene. As DNA, the CDR3 is TGTGCCAGCAGCTTACGGACAGGAAACACTGAAGCTTTCTTT. As protein: CASSLRTGNTEAFF.

J is TRBJ1-1 and V is TRBV18; D is undetermined. V was trimmed by 6 bases and J by 0 bases, leaving 11 bases between them. From germline, CDR1 is KGHSH and CDR2 LQKENI. The CDR3 totals 14 residues. For the CDR3, the DNA is TGTGCCAGCTCCCTGGACGGAATGAACACTGAAGCTTTCTTT. This encodes CASSLDGMNTEAFF.